This TCR beta chain was sequenced during a study of T cells in Graves' hyperthyroidism and ophthalmopathy. The germline gives CDR1 LNHDA, CDR2 SQIVND (reference sequence). The junction had 14 bases not matched to a gene; V was cut back by 7 bases and J by 6 bases. The CDR3 covers 16 residues. The table lists this clonotype with many counts. The antigen is undetermined. Regarding the study as a whole: In validation, the model predicted ophthalmopathy. These predictions came a median about 6.5 months before onset. The majority of expanded thyroid clonotypes above 0.001 also appeared in blood.

What was amplified from RNA transcripts were TCR beta CDR3 regions. Researchers ran a first-round RT-PCR on the TCR CDR3 using the HTBI primer set. TCRdb ran MiXCR on the multiplex PCR reads and lists one entry per CDR3 protein. Seen here are about 570,000 distinct CDR3 sequences, more than 45% observed once, and the top ten hold 15% to 20%. Uncontrolled infection, other autoimmune disease, pregnancy or lactation barred patients from enrollment. This sequence originates from an adult woman with Graves' disease, either hyperthyroidism or ophthalmopathy (not recorded which). Material: peripheral blood or thyroid tissue (not recorded which). V is TRBV19 and J is TRBJ1-5; 8 bases fit TRBD1. This CDR3 reads CASTTTSTGVTQPQHF. CDR3 sequence (DNA): TGTGCCAGTACTACTACTTCGACAGGGGTGACTCAGCCCCAGCATTTT.